The entry that follows covers one T cell receptor beta chain sequence. Antigen unknown. This sample is drawn from a study of cytomegalovirus exposure and HLA in healthy donors. Study in general: For the approximately 400 genotyped donors, roughly 80% fell within the Caucasian-associated ancestry cluster.

V lost 4 bases, J lost 10 bases, and 19 bases lay in between. The CDR3 has 15 amino acids. General study points: Earlier results showed most TCR beta V segments being productive about 90% or about 30% of the time. TCR beta chains numbering about 160 were designated cytomegalovirus-associated. TCR beta sequences reportedly predicted the HLA-A and HLA-B alleles of most subjects accurately.

The PCR had 60 Vbeta and 13 Jbeta primers. This table comes from immunoSEQ multiplex PCR, and its TCRdb copy is limited to in-frame clones, with some not included. The sample table sets out tens of thousands of clones. The sequence was collected from a man aged 50 or older in good health and CMV-seropositive. The J gene is TRBJ2-2, the V gene TRBV23-1; the D gene is possibly TRBD2 (6 bases). TRBV23-1 is annotated as an ORF whose role is uncertain. Sequenced sample: PBMCs. The CDR3 bases are TGCGCCAGCAGTCCTTCGGGACTGCCCACGGTGGAGCTGTTTTTT. It encodes CASSPSGLPTVELFF.